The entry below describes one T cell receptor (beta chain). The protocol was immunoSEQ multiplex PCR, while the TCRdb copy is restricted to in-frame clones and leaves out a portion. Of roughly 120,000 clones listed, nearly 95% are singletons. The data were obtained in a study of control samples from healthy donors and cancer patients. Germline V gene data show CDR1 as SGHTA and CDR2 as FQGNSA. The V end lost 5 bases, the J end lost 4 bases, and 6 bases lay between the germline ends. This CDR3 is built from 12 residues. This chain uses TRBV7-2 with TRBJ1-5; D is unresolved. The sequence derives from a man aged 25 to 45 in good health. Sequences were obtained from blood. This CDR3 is CASSPYNQPQHF. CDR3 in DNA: TGTGCCAGCAGCCCCTATAATCAGCCCCAGCATTTT. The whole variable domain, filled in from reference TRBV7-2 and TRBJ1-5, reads GAGVSQSPSNKVTEKGKDVELRCDPISGHTALYWYRQSLGQGLEFLIYFQGNSAPDKSGLPSDRFSAERTGGSVSTLTIQRTQQEDSAVYLCASSPYNQPQHFGDGTRLSIL.